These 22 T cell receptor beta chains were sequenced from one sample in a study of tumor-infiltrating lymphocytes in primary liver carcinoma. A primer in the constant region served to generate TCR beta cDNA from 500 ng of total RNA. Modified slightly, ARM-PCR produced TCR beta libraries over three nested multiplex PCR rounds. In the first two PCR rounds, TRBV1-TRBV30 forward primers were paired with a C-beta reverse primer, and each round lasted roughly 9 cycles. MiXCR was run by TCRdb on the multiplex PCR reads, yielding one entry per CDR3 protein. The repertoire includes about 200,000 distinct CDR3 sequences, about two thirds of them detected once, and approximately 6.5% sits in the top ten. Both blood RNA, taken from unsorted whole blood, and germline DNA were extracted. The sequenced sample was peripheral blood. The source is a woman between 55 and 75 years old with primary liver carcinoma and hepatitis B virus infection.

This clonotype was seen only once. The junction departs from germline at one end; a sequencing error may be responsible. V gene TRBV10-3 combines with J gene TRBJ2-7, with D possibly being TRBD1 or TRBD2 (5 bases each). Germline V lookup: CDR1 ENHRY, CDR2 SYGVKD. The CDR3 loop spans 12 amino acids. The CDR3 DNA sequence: TGTGTCATCGGACGGGGCTCCTACGAGCAATACTTC. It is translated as CVIGRGSYEQYF.

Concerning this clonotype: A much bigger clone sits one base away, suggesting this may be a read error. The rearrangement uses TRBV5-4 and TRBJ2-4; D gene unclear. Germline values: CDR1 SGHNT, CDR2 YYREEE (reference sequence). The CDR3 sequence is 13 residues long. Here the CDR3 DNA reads TGTGCCAGCAGCTGGAAGGGCAAAAGCATTCAGTACTTC. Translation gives CASSWKGKSIQYF.

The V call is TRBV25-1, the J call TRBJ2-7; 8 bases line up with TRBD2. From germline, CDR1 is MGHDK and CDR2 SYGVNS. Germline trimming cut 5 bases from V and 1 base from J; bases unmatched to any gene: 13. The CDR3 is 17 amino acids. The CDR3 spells CASSTPTGGGGSYEQYF. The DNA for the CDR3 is TGTGCCAGCAGTACCCCGACGGGGGGGGGAGGATCCTACGAGCAGTACTTC.

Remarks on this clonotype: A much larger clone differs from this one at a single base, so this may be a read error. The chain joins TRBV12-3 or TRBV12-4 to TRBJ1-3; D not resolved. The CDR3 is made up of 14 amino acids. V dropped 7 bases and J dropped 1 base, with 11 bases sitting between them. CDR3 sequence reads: CASILRRSGNTIYF. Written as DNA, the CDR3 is TGTGCCAGCATCTTGAGGAGATCTGGAAACACCATATATTTT.

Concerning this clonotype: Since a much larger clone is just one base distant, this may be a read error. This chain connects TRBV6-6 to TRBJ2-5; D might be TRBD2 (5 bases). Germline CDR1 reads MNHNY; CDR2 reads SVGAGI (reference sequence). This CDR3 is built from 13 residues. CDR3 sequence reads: CASSPPAEDTQYF. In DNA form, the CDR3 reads TGTGCCAGCAGCCCCCCAGCGGAAGATACCCAGTACTTC.

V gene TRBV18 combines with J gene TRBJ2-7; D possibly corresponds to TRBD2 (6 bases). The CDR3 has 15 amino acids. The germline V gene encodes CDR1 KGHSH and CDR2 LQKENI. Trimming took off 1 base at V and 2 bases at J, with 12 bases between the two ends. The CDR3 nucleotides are TGTGCCAGCTCACCACAGGGGACTTCGACCTACGAGCAGTACTTC. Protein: CASSPQGTSTYEQYF.

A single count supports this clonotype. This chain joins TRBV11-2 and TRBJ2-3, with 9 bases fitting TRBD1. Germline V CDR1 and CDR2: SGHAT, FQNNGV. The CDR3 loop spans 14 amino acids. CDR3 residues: CACSARQGGDTQYF. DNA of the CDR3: TGTGCATGCAGCGCACGACAGGGGGGGGATACGCAGTATTTT.

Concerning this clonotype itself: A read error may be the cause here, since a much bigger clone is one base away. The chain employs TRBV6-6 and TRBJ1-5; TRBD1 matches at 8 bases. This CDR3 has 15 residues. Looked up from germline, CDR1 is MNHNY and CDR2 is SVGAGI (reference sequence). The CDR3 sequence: CASGYAGQANQPQHF. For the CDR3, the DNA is TGTGCCAGCGGTTATGCGGGACAGGCCAATCAGCCCCAGCATTTT.

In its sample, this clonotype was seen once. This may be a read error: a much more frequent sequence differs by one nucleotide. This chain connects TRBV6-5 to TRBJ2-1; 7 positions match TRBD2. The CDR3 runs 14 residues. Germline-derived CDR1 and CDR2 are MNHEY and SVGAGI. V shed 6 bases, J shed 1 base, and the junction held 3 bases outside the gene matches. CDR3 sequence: CASSMRESYNEQFF. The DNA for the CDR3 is TGTGCCAGCAGCATGCGGGAGTCCTACAATGAGCAGTTCTTC.

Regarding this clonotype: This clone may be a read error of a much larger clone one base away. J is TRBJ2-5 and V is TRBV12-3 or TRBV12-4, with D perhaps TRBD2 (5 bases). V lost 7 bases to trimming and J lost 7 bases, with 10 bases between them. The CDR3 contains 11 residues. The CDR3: CASTEGRTQYF. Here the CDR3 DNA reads TGTGCCAGCACCGAAGGGAGGACCCAGTACTTC.

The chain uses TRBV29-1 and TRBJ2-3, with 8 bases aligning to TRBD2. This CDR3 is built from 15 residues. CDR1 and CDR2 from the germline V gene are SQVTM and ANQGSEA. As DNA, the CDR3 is TGCAGTTCACTAGGGCTAGCGGGCGTCACAGATACGCAGTATTTT. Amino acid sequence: CSSLGLAGVTDTQYF.

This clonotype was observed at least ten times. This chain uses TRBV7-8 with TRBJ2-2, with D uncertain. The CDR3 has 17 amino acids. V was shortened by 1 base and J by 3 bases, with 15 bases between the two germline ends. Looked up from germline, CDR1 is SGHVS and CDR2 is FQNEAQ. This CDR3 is CASSLGYGVLDTGELFF. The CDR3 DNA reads TGTGCCAGCAGCTTAGGCTATGGTGTACTGGACACCGGGGAGCTGTTTTTT.

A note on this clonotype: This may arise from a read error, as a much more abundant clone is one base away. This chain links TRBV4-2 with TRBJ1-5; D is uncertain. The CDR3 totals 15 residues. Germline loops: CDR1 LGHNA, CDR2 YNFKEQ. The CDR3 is CASNQDIAGIQPQHF. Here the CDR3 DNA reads TGTGCCAGCAACCAAGATATTGCGGGGATTCAGCCCCAGCATTTT.

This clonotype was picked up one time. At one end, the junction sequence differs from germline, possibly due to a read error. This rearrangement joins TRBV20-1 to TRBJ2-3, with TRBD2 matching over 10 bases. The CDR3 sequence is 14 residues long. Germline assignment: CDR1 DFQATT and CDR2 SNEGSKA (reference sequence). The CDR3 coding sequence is TGCAGTGCTAGAGATTCCGTGGCGGCTAGCGGGGGTCATTTT. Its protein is CSARDSVAASGGHF.

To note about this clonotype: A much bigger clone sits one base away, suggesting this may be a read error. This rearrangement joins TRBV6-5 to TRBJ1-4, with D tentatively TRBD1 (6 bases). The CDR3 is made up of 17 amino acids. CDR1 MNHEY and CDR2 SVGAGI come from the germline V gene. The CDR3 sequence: CVSSYNRATQSNEKLFF. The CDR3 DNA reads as TGTGTCAGCAGTTACAACAGGGCAACGCAATCTAATGAAAAACTGTTTTTT.

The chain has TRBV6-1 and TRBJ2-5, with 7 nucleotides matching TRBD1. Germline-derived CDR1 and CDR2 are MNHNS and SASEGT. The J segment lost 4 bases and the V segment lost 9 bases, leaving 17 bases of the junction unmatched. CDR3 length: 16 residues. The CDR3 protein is CASIHRGQGRGETQYF. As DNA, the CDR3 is TGTGCCAGTATCCATAGGGGGCAGGGTCGGGGAGAGACCCAGTACTTC.

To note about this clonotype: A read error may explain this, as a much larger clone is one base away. The CDR3 sequence is CAGSYQRRSYEQYF. The CDR3 coding sequence is TGTGCCGGCAGTTACCAGAGGAGATCCTACGAGCAGTACTTC. The chain uses TRBV6-5 and TRBJ2-7; no reliable D call. The germline CDR1 and CDR2 sequences are MNHEY and SVGAGI. This CDR3 has 14 amino acids.

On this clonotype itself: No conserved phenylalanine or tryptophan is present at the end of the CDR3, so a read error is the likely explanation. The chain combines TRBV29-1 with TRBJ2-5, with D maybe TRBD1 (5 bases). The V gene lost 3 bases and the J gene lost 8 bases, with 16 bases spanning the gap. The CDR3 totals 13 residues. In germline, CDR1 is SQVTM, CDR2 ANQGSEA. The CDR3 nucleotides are TGCAGCGTTGAGGCATGGGGCGCGGAAACCCAGTACCTC. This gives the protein CSVEAWGAETQYL.

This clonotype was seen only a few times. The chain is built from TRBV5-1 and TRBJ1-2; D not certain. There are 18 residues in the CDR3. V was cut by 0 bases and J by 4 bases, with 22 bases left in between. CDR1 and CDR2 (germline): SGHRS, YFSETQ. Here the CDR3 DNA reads TGCGCCAGCAGCTTGGGGAAAGGATGGATAGGTTCCCTCTATGGCTACACCTTC. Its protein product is CASSLGKGWIGSLYGYTF.

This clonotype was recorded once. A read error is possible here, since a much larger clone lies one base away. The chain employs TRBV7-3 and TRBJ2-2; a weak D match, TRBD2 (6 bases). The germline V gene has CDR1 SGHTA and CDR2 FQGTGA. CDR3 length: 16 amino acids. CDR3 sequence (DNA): TGTGCCAGCAGCTTAATTGCCGCGGCGGGGAAAGGGGTGCTGTTTTTT. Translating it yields CASSLIAAAGKGVLFF.

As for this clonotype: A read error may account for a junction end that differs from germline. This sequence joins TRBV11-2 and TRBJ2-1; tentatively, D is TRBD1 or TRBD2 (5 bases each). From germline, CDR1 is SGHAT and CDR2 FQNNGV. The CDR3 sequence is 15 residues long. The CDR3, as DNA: TGTGCCAGCAGCACGGGGCGTAGATACTACAATGAGCTGTTCTTC. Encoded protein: CASSTGRRYYNELFF.

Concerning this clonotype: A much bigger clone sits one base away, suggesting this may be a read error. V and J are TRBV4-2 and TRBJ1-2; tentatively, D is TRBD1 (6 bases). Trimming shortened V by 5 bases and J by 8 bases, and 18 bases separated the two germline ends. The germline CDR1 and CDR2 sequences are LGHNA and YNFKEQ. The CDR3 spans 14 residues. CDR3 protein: CASSEPGGLDGYTF. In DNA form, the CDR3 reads TGTGCCAGCAGCGAGCCGGGGGGGCTAGACGGCTACACCTTC.